This TCR beta chain was sequenced during a study of shared clonotypes between healthy human individuals. This clone has just a few counts. The CDR3 consists of 15 residues. Germline assignment: CDR1 SGHNT and CDR2 YYREEE (reference sequence). V gave up 2 bases and J gave up 6 bases; unmatched junction bases: 6. A deep-level run was used for the assay. The table came from immunoSEQ multiplex PCR; TCRdb's copy has only in-frame clones and leaves some out. The repertoire holds about 1 million clones, with about 75% as singletons. The material sequenced was memory CD4+ T cells sorted from blood. Stated subset: CD45RA-negative fraction. This receptor was obtained from a man between 18 and 35 years old in good health. This chain joins TRBV5-4 and TRBJ2-3; 10 nucleotides line up with TRBD2. In DNA form, the CDR3 reads TGTGCCAGCAGCTTAGGACTAGCGGTTCAGGATACGCAGTATTTT. Amino acids: CASSLGLAVQDTQYF. Complete variable domain (other parts from reference TRBV5-4 and TRBJ2-3): ETGVTQSPTHLIKTRGQQVTLRCSSQSGHNTVSWYQQALGQGPQFIFQYYREEENGRGNFPPRFSGLQFPNYSSELNVNALELDDSALYLCASSLGLAVQDTQYFGPGTRLTVL.